This is a list of T cell receptor beta chains from one sample in a study of T cell responses to AZD1222 COVID-19 vaccine. The table came from immunoSEQ multiplex PCR; TCRdb's copy has only in-frame clones and leaves some out. The repertoire holds over 100,000 clones, roughly 87% seen once, with about 2.5% in the top ten. Sample: peripheral blood, taken 28 days after the second AZD1222 dose. The receptors originated from an adult who received the AZD1222 COVID-19 vaccine. CDR3s include the opening cysteine and the closing phenylalanine or tryptophan. Fields, in order: J gene, clone size, D gene, V gene, CDR3 DNA, CDR3 protein. The D gene is left open where the match is weak. Some rows mark clone size as missing; the rest say once, few, many or name a class of expanded clone.

TRBJ2-7 - - TRBV6-5 TGTGCCAGCAGTTACAGATGGACGGGAAGCTACGAGCAGTACTTC CASSYRWTGSYEQYF
TRBJ1-1 - TRBD1 TRBV7-8 TGTGCCAGCAGTCACACAGGGGCGAGTGAAGCTTTCTTT CASSHTGASEAFF
TRBJ2-7 once TRBD2 TRBV5-1 TGCGCCAGCAGCTTGACTAGCGGGGGGGCGTACGAGCAGTACTTC CASSLTSGGAYEQYF
TRBJ2-1 - TRBD1 TRBV19 TGTGCCAGTAGTAGCGGGACAGGGGGTTACAATGAGCAGTTCTTC CASSSGTGGYNEQFF
TRBJ2-7 - TRBD2 TRBV2 TGTGCCAGCCAGTTGGGCGCGGGGGGTGACCCCTACGAGCAGTACTTC CASQLGAGGDPYEQYF
TRBJ1-6 - TRBD1 TRBV4-3 TGCGCCAGCAGCCCCCGGGACAGAGATAATTCACCCCTCCACTTT CASSPRDRDNSPLHF
TRBJ1-2 once - TRBV4-2 TGTGCCAGCAGCCAAGATATGGGGGCCATCTATGGCTACACCTTC CASSQDMGAIYGYTF
TRBJ1-2 - - TRBV3-1/TRBV3-2 TGTGCCAGCAGCCAATCCAGTACGGCCGGGTACTATGGCTACACCTTC CASSQSSTAGYYGYTF
TRBJ1-4 once - TRBV2 TGTGCCAGCAGTGTAAACAGTGGTTCTAGCGAAAAACTGTTTTTT CASSVNSGSSEKLFF
TRBJ2-7 - - TRBV30 TGTGCCTGGAGTGTTCGGTACGAGCAGTACTTC CAWSVRYEQYF
TRBJ2-1 - - TRBV6-6 TGTGCCAGCAGTCACACCGGGGGAGATTACAATGAGCAGTTCTTC CASSHTGGDYNEQFF
TRBJ2-1 once - TRBV11-3 TGTGCCAGCAGCTTAAGGCAGGCCCACGTCAATGAGCAGTTCTTC CASSLRQAHVNEQFF
TRBJ2-1 - TRBD1 TRBV29-1 TGCAGCGTTGAGTCTAGGACAGGGTTGACCAATGAGCAGTTCTTC CSVESRTGLTNEQFF
TRBJ1-2 once - TRBV6-5 TGTGCCAGCAGTTACGGGGCAGGCTATGGCTACACCTTC CASSYGAGYGYTF
TRBJ1-5 - - TRBV18 TGTGCCAGCTCACCAGGGGCGAATCAGCCCCAGCATTTT CASSPGANQPQHF
TRBJ1-2 - - TRBV29-1 TGCAGCGTTGAAGACGAGGGAAGGCAGGGCTACACCTTC CSVEDEGRQGYTF
TRBJ1-1 once - TRBV18 TGTGCCAGCTCACCAGATAGGCAGGGTTGGGCTGAAGCTTTCTTT CASSPDRQGWAEAFF
TRBJ1-1 - - TRBV19 TGTGCCAGTAGCCTTAGTGGGAACACTGAAGCTTTCTTT CASSLSGNTEAFF
TRBJ1-6 - - TRBV19 TGTGCCAGTAGTATTACTGGTCCAGGTAATTCACCCCTCCACTTT CASSITGPGNSPLHF
TRBJ1-1 - TRBD1 TRBV10-3 TGTGCCATCAGTGATGACAGGGAGGACACTGAAGCTTTCTTT CAISDDREDTEAFF
TRBJ2-2 - - TRBV5-1 TGCGCCAGCTACTCGAGTCTAGGGGACACCGGGGAGCTGTTTTTT CASYSSLGDTGELFF
TRBJ2-7 few - TRBV19 TGTGCCAGTAGTATGTCACTTCTGAGCTCCTACGAGCAGTACTTC CASSMSLLSSYEQYF
TRBJ1-1 - - TRBV7-2 TGTGCCAGCAGCTTTGACAGAGGGCCCACTGAAGCTTTCTTT CASSFDRGPTEAFF
TRBJ2-7 - - TRBV15 TGTGCCACCAGCAGAGATTTGGCAGGGAACGAGCAGTACTTC CATSRDLAGNEQYF
TRBJ1-1 once TRBD1 TRBV28 TGTGCCATGCAGGGACAGGGGTTGTCTGAAGCTTTCTTT CAMQGQGLSEAFF
TRBJ2-3 - - TRBV6-4 TGTGCCAGCAGGGAACAGGCTAGCACAGATACGCAGTATTTT CASREQASTDTQYF
TRBJ1-2 - - TRBV5-1 TGCGCCAGCAGCTCTTTTCCGGGACGGATCGATGGCTACACCTTC CASSSFPGRIDGYTF
TRBJ2-2 few TRBD1 TRBV3-1/TRBV3-2 TGTGCCAGCAGCCAAGAGAGGGGACAGGGCGGGGTCACCGGGGAGCTGTTTTTT CASSQERGQGGVTGELFF
TRBJ2-2 - TRBD2 TRBV3-1/TRBV3-2 TGTGCCAGCAGCTTTGGACTAGCGGTGTCCGGGGAGCTGTTTTTT CASSFGLAVSGELFF
TRBJ1-1 - - TRBV29-1 TGCAGCGTTGGGACAGTCATGAACACTGAAGCTTTCTTT CSVGTVMNTEAFF
TRBJ1-6 - - TRBV19 TGTGCCAGTAGTATATCCGGGCCGCCGAAGAGTAATAATTCACCCCTCCACTTT CASSISGPPKSNNSPLHF
TRBJ1-6 - - TRBV4-1 TGCGCCAGCAGCCAAGATCGGGATTTCAGCTATAATTCACCCCTCCACTTT CASSQDRDFSYNSPLHF
TRBJ2-1 - - TRBV15 TGTGCCACCAGCAGAGATCGATCGGGGTATGAGCAGTTCTTC CATSRDRSGYEQFF
TRBJ2-5 - TRBD1 TRBV3-1/TRBV3-2 TGTGCCAGCAGCCACCTAGGGACAGGGACGGAGACCCAGTACTTC CASSHLGTGTETQYF
TRBJ1-2 - - TRBV7-9 TGTGCCAGCAGCCGCACAGGGCTGGACTATGGCTACACCTTC CASSRTGLDYGYTF
TRBJ1-2 - - TRBV6-5 TGTGCCAGCAGGGACCGGTATGGCTACACCTTC CASRDRYGYTF
TRBJ1-2 - - TRBV7-2 TGTGCCAGCAGCCCCCGGGCCCCAGGTCCCCATGGCTACACCTTC CASSPRAPGPHGYTF
TRBJ1-1 - - TRBV5-5 TGTGCCAGCAGCTTGGAGGGAACGGCCGATGAAGCTTTCTTT CASSLEGTADEAFF
TRBJ1-3 - - TRBV2 TGTGCCAGCAGTCGGACAATCTCTGGAAACACCATATATTTT CASSRTISGNTIYF
TRBJ1-3 - - TRBV7-2 TGTGCCAGCAGCTTAGGAGGCGGATCTGGAAACACCATATATTTT CASSLGGGSGNTIYF
TRBJ1-5 - - TRBV19 TGTGCCAGTAGTATAGATCCCCGACAGAGCAATCAGCCCCAGCATTTT CASSIDPRQSNQPQHF
TRBJ1-4 - - TRBV7-9 TGTGCCAGCAGCCGGGCTCAAGAAAATGAAAAACTGTTTTTT CASSRAQENEKLFF
TRBJ2-2 - TRBD1 TRBV7-3 TGTGCCAGCAGCTTAAGACAGGGCGGCACCGGGGAGCTGTTTTTT CASSLRQGGTGELFF
TRBJ2-3 - - TRBV5-4 TGTGCCAGCAGCCGACGACTAAGCACAGATACGCAGTATTTT CASSRRLSTDTQYF
TRBJ1-4 - - TRBV5-1 TGCGCCAGCAGCAGGGGGACCGGCGCAACTAATGAAAAACTGTTTTTT CASSRGTGATNEKLFF
TRBJ2-7 - - TRBV18 TGTGCCAGCTCACTCTCGACAGGTTTCTACGAGCAGTACTTC CASSLSTGFYEQYF
TRBJ1-2 - - TRBV7-2 TGTGCCAGCAGCCTTCATCCCGGGACCGCTATGAACTATGGCTACACCTTC CASSLHPGTAMNYGYTF
TRBJ2-2 few TRBD1 TRBV9 TGTGCCAGCAGCTTAGGACAGGGGGCAGACACCGGGGAGCTGTTTTTT CASSLGQGADTGELFF
TRBJ1-4 once - TRBV7-8 TGTGCCAGCAGCTTAGTGGCGGCTAATGAAAAACTGTTTTTT CASSLVAANEKLFF
TRBJ1-2 once - TRBV6-5 TGTGCCAGCAGTTGGGGGGCGACGGGGATCTATGGCTACACCTTC CASSWGATGIYGYTF
TRBJ2-1 - TRBD2 TRBV6-5 TGTGCCAGCGTAGCGGGGGGGTCAGCCAATGAGCAGTTCTTC CASVAGGSANEQFF
TRBJ2-1 - - TRBV2 TGTGCCAGCAGGTGGGACACAAAAAATGAGCAGTTCTTC CASRWDTKNEQFF
TRBJ1-5 - - TRBV21-1 TGTGCCAGCAGCAAAGGGCGCAGGGATAGCAATCAGCCCCAGCATTTT CASSKGRRDSNQPQHF